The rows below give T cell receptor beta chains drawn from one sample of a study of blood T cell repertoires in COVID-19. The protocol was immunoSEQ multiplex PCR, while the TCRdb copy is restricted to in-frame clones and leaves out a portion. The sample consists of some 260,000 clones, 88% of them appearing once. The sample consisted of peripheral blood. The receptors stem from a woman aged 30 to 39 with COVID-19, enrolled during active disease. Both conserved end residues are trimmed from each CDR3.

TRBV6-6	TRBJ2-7	ASSYPGQGNYEQY
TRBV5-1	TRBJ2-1	ASSLGGAGGNEQF
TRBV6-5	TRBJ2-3	ASSYSATDTQY
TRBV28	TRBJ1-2	ASSPTGWGYGYT
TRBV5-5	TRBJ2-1	ASSPTLTSGIYEQF
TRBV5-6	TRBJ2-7	ASSLVGSRDEQY
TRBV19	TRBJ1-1	ASNPDRGTEAF
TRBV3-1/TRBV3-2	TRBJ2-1	ASVLGTSGNFF
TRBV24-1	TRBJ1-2	ATSSAGELVGYT
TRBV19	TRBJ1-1	ASSSYREAF
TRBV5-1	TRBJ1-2	ASSLGQGRNYGYT
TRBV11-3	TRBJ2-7	ASSLGGFSYEQY
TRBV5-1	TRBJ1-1	ASSREGQANTEAF
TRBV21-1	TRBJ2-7	ASRNLLPGAISYEQY
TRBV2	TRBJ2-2	ASRTPNTGELF
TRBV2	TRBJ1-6	ASSDLGQGRTYNSPLH
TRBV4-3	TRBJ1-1	ASSQDYSQGTEAF
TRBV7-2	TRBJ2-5	ASSERTQY
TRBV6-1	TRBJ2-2	ASSEAGGGTGELF
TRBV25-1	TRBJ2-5	ASSRNGQGGGKETQY
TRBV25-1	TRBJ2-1	ASSEYSGGSSYNEQF
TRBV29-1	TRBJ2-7	SVEEGQGAGEQY
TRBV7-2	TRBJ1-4	ASSFGGALEKLF
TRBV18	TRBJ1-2	ASSIRDTDYGYT
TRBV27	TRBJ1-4	ASSLSRTGGIISEKLF
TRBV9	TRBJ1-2	ASSPRTGQSIYT
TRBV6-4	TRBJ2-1	ASSVGQGYNEQF
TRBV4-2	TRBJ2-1	ASSRRPGGGIANEQF
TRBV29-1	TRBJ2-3	SAGSRDTQY
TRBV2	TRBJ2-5	ASSEGQEGETQY
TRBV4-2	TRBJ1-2	ASSQDPDRTGLRDGYT
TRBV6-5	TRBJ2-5	ASTELAGSGETQY
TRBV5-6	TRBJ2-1	ASSIPSGRVSYNEQF
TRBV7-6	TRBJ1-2	ASSLAQGANYGYT
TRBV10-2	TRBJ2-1	ASSKDRAKNNEQF
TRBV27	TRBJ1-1	ASTGDQGAF
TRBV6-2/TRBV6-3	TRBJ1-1	ASSSTGSRTEAF
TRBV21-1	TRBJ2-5	ASSKVSGRTETQY
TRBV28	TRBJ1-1	ASSLEEHTEAF
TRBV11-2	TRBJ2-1	ASSSEAGELSEQF
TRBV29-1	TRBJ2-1	SVATSGRAGEQF
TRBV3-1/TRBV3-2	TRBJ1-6	ASSQPTGTGSPHNSPLH
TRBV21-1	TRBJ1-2	ASSKVGGTSPHFPYGYT
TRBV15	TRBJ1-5	ATSRDVPARGQRDQPQH
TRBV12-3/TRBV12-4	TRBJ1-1	ANRVEDTEAF
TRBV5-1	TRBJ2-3	ASSPSSPHTGDTQY
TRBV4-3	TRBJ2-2	ASSQETGRAGELF
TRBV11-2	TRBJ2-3	ASSQNSGGQDTQY
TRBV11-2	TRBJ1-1	ASSLNYEAF
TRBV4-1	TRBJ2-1	ASSQPMGRLF
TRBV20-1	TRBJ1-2	SASLPGGDYGYT
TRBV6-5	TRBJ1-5	ASRVTQAAGEAQH
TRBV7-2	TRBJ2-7	ASSSSGTPREQY